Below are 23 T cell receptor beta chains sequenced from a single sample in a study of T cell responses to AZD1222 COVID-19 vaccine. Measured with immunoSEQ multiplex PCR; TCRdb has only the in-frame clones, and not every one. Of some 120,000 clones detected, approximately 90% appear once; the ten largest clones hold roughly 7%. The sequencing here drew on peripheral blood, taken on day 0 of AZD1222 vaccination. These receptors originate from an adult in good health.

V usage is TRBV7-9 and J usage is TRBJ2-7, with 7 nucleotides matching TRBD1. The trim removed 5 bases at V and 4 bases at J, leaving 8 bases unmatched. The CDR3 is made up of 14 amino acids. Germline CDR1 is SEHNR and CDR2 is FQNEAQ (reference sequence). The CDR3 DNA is TGTGCCAGCAGCCCTGGGACAGTTTGGTACGAGCAGTACTTC. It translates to CASSPGTVWYEQYF.

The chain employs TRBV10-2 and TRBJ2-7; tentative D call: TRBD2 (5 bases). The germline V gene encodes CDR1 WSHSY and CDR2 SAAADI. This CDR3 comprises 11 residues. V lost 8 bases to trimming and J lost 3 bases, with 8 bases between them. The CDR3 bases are TGCGCCAGCTGGGAGAGCTACGAGCAGTACTTC. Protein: CASWESYEQYF.

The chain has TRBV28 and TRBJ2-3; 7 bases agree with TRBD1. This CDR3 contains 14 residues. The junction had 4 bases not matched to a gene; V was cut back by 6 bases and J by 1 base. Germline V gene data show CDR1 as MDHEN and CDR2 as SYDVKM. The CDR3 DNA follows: TGTGCCAGCAGATCGGGACAGCGCACAGATACGCAGTATTTT. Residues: CASRSGQRTDTQYF.

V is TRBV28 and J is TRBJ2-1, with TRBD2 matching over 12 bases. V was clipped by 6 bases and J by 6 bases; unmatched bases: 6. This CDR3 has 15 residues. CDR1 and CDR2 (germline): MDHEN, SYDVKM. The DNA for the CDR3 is TGTGCCAGCAGCCCCGCTAGCGGGAGGGCCAATGAGCAGTTCTTC. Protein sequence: CASSPASGRANEQFF. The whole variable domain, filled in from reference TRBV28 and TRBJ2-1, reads DVKVTQSSRYLVKRTGEKVFLECVQDMDHENMFWYRQDPGLGLRLIYFSYDVKMKEKGDIPEGYSVSREKKERFSLILESASTNQTSMYLCASSPASGRANEQFFGPGTRLTVL.

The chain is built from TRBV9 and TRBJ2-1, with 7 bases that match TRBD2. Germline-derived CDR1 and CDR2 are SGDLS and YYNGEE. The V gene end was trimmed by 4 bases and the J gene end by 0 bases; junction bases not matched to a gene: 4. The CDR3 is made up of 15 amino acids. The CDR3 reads CASSSRDYSYNEQFF. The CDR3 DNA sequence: TGTGCCAGCAGCTCCCGGGACTACTCCTACAATGAGCAGTTCTTC. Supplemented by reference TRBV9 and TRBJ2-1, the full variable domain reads DSGVTQTPKHLITATGQRVTLRCSPRSGDLSVYWYQQSLDQGLQFLIQYYNGEERAKGNILERFSAQQFPDLHSELNLSSLELGDSALYFCASSSRDYSYNEQFFGPGTRLTVL.

CDR3 coding DNA: TGTGCCAGCAGTATCCAGACCCTTTCACCCCTCCACTTT. As protein: CASSIQTLSPLHF. This rearrangement joins TRBV12-3 or TRBV12-4 to TRBJ1-6; D remains unclear. This CDR3 comprises 13 residues. V shed 5 bases and J shed 9 bases, with 11 bases lying between them.

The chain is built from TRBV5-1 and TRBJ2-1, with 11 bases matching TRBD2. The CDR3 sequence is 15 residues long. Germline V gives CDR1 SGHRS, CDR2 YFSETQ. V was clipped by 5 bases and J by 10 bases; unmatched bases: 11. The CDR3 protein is CASRPGLAGEGEQFF. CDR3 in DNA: TGCGCCAGCAGACCTGGACTAGCGGGCGAGGGGGAGCAGTTCTTC. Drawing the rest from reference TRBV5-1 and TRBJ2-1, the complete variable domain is KAGVTQTPRYLIKTRGQQVTLSCSPISGHRSVSWYQQTPGQGLQFLFEYFSETQRNKGNFPGRFSGRQFSNSRSEMNVSTLELGDSALYLCASRPGLAGEGEQFFGPGTRLTVL.

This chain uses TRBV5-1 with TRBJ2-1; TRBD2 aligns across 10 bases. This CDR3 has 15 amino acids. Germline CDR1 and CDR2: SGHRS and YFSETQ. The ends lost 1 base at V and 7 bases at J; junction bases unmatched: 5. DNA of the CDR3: TGCGCCAGCAGCTTGATGGGACTAGCGCAAAATGAGCAGTTCTTC. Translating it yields CASSLMGLAQNEQFF.

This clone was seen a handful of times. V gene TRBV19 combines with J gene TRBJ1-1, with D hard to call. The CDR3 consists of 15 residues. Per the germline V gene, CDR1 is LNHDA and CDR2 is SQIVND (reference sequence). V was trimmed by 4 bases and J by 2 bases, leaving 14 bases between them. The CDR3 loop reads CASSTPSGKNTEAFF. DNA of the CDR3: TGTGCCAGTAGTACGCCGTCAGGAAAAAACACTGAAGCTTTCTTT.

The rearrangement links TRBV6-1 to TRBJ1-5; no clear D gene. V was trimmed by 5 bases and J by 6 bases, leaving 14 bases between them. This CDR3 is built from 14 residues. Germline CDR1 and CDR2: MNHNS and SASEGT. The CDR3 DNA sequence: TGTGCCAGCAGTCAGGCGGGCGCGCGTCAGCCCCAGCATTTT. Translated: CASSQAGARQPQHF.

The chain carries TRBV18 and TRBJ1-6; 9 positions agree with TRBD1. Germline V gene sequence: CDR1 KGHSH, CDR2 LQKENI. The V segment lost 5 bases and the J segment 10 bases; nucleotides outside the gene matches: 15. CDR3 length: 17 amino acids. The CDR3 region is CASSIGQGPPIASPLHF. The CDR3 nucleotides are TGTGCCAGCTCAATTGGACAGGGGCCCCCCATCGCCTCACCCCTCCACTTT.

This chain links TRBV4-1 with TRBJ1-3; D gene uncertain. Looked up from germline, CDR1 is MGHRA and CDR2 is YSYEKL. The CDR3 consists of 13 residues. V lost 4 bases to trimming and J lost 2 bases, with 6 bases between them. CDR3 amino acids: CASSLIAGNTIYF. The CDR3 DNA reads TGCGCCAGCAGCCTCATAGCTGGAAACACCATATATTTT.

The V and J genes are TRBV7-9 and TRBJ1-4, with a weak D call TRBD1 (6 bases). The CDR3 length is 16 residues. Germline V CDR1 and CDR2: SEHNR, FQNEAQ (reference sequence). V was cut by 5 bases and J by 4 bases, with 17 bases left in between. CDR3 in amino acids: CASSPSGQGLNEKLFF. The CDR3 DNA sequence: TGTGCCAGCAGCCCTAGTGGCCAGGGGCTTAATGAAAAACTGTTTTTT.

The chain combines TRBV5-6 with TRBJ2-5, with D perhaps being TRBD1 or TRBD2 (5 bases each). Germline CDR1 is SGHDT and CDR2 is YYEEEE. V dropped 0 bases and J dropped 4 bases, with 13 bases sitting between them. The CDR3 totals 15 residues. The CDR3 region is CASSLAGARGETQYF. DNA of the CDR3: TGTGCCAGCAGCTTGGCCGGGGCTAGAGGAGAGACCCAGTACTTC. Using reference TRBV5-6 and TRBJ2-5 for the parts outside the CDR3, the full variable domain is DAGVTQSPTHLIKTRGQQVTLRCSPKSGHDTVSWYQQALGQGPQFIFQYYEEEERQRGNFPDRFSGHQFPNYSSELNVNALLLGDSALYLCASSLAGARGETQYFGPGTRLLVL.

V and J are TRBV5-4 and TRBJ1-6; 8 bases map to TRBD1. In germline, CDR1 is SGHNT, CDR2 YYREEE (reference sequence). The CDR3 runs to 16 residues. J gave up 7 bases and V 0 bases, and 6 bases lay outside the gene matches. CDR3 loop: CASSLVATGVNSPLHF. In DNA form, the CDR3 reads TGTGCCAGCAGCTTGGTGGCGACAGGGGTGAATTCACCCCTCCACTTT. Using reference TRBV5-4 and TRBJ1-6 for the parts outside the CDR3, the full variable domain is ETGVTQSPTHLIKTRGQQVTLRCSSQSGHNTVSWYQQALGQGPQFIFQYYREEENGRGNFPPRFSGLQFPNYSSELNVNALELDDSALYLCASSLVATGVNSPLHFGNGTRLTVT.

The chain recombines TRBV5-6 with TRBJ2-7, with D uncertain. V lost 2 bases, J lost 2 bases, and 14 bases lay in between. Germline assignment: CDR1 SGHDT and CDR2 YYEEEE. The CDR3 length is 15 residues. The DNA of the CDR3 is TGTGCCAGCAGCTTCTTAAGCTTCGAGGCCTACGAGCAGTACTTC. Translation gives CASSFLSFEAYEQYF.

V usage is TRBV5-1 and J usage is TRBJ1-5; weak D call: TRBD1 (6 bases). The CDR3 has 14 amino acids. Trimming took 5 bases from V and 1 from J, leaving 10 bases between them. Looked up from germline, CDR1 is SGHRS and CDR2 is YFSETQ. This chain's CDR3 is CASRQGPSNQPQHF. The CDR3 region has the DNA TGCGCCAGCAGACAGGGACCGAGCAATCAGCCCCAGCATTTT.

This chain's CDR3 is CASGGLAGPSYEQYF. The DNA for the CDR3 is TGTGCCAGCGGGGGATTAGCGGGACCCTCCTACGAGCAGTACTTC. J is TRBJ2-7 and V is TRBV27, with 8 positions matching TRBD2. V lost 8 bases, J lost 0 bases, and 9 bases stayed unmatched. The CDR3 totals 15 residues. Germline lookup yields CDR1 MNHEY and CDR2 SMNVEV (reference sequence).

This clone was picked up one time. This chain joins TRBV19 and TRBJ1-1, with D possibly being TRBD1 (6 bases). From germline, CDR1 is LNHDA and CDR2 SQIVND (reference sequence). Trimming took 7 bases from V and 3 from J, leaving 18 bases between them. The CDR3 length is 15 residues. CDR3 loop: CASIESRGQDTEAFF. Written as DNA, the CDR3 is TGTGCCAGTATAGAATCGCGGGGGCAAGACACTGAAGCTTTCTTT.

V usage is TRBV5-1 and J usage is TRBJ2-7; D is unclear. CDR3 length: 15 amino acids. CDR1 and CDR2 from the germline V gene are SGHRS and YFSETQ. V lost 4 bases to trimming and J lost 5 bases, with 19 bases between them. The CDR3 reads CASSPSPHSRDEQYF. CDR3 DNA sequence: TGCGCCAGCAGCCCTTCCCCGCATTCTAGGGACGAGCAGTACTTC.

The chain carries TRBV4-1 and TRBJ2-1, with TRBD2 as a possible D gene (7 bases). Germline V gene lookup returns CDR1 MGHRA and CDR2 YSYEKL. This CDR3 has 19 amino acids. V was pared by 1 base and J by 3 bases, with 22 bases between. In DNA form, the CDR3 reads TGCGCCAGCAGCCAAGGAGGGGGGGCGGGAGTTATTCTCTACAATGAGCAGTTCTTC. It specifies CASSQGGGAGVILYNEQFF.

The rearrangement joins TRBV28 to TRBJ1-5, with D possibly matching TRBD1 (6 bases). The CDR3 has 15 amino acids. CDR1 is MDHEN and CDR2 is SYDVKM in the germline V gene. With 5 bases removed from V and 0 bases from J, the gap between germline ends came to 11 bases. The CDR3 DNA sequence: TGTGCCAGCAGTACCGGGACAAATAGCAATCAGCCCCAGCATTTT. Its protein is CASSTGTNSNQPQHF.

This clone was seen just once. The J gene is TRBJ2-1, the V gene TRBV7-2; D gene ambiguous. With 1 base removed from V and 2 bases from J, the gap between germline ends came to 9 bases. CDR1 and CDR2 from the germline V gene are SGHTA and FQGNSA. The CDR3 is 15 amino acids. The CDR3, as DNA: TGTGCCAGCAGCTTAGGGGGTCCTACCTACAATGAGCAGTTCTTC. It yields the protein CASSLGGPTYNEQFF. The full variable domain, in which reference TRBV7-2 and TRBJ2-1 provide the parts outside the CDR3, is GAGVSQSPSNKVTEKGKDVELRCDPISGHTALYWYRQSLGQGLEFLIYFQGNSAPDKSGLPSDRFSAERTGGSVSTLTIQRTQQEDSAVYLCASSLGGPTYNEQFFGPGTRLTVL.